The following is a T cell receptor beta chain sequence with its context. The antigen is not known. These data belong to a study of long-term antiretroviral therapy in people with HIV. Overall study results and limits: Relative to transplant donor controls, diversity remained lower despite increasing after ART. Repertoire dominance by clones expanded before ART was seen at all time points. Researchers lacked any data on ART adherence, viral resistance or therapy changes. Whereas controls had wider CDR3 length ranges, HIV repertoires had narrower ones.

Assay version v3.0 of immunoSEQ was used, and it was run at survey level. Profiled with immunoSEQ multiplex PCR; TCRdb holds only in-frame clones, not every one. Among 25,000 to 30,000 clones listed, roughly 93% were seen once. Sequenced material: unsorted PBMCs, taken around 7.4 years after starting antiretroviral therapy. The clonotype comes from a man aged 50-60 years with HIV.

CDR3 DNA sequence: TGTGCCAGCAGCCAAAGCGAAACCTATGGCTACACCTTC. This encodes CASSQSETYGYTF. The chain employs TRBV7-2 and TRBJ1-2; D gene ambiguous. Trimming pared 5 bases from V and 4 bases from J, leaving 11 bases between. The CDR3 sequence is 13 residues long. The germline V gene encodes CDR1 SGHTA and CDR2 FQGNSA.